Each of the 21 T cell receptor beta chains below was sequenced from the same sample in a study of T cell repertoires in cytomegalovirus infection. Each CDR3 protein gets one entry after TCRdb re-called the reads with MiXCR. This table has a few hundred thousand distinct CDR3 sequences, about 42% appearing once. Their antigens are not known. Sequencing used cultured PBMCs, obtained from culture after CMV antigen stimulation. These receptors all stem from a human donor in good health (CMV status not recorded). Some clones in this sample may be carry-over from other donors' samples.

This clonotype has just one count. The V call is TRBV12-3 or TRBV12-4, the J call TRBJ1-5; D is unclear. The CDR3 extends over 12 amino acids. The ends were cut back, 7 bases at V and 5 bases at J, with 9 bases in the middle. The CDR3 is CASTYGYQPQHF. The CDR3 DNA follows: TGTGCCAGCACCTACGGATATCAGCCCCAGCATTTT.

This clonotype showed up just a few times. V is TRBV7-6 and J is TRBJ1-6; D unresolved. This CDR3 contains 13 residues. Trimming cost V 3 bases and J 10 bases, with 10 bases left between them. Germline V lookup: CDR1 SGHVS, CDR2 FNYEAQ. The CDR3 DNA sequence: TGTGCCAGCAGCTTTGAGGGATCCTCACCCCTCCACTTT. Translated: CASSFEGSSPLHF.

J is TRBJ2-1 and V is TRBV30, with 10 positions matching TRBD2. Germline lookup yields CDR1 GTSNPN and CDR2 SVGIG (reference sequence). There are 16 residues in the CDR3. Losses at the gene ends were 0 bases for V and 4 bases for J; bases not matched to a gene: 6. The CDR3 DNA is TGTGCCTGGAGTGTATCTAGGACTAGCGGATACAATGAGCAGTTCTTC. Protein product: CAWSVSRTSGYNEQFF.

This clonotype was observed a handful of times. The CDR3 region is CASKGSGGAYNEQFF. DNA of the CDR3: TGTGCCAGCAAAGGTAGCGGGGGAGCCTACAATGAGCAGTTCTTC. The rearrangement uses TRBV6-1 and TRBJ2-1, with 9 bases that match TRBD2. Trimming at V came to 7 bases and at J to 2 bases, leaving 6 bases not matched to a gene. The germline V gene has CDR1 MNHNS and CDR2 SASEGT. The CDR3 runs to 15 residues.

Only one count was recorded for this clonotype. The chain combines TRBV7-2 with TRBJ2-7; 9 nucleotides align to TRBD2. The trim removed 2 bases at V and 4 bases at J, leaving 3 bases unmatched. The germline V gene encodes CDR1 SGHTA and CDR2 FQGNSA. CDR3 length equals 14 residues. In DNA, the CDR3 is TGTGCCAGCAGCTTAATAGCGGGAGAGTACGAGCAGTACTTC. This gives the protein CASSLIAGEYEQYF.

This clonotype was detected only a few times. The CDR3 is CATSVGSTDTQYF. In DNA form, the CDR3 reads TGTGCCACCAGTGTTGGGAGCACAGATACGCAGTATTTT. The chain carries TRBV24-1 and TRBJ2-3; D remains ambiguous. The CDR3 runs to 13 residues. V was clipped by 5 bases and J by 0 bases, with 5 bases between them. CDR1 and CDR2 (germline): KGHDR, SFDVKD.

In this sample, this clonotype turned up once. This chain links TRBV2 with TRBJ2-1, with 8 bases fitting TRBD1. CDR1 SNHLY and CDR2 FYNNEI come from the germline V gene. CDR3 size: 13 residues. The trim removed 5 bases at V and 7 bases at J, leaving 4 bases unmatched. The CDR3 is CASSRTGWNEQFF. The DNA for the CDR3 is TGTGCCAGCAGTCGGACAGGGTGGAATGAGCAGTTCTTC.

The CDR3 coding sequence is TGTGCCACCAGCAGAGACGTCACGCAGTATTTT. Encoded protein: CATSRDVTQYF. The chain links TRBV15 to TRBJ2-3, with D unresolved. This CDR3 is built from 11 residues. Germline lookup yields CDR1 LNHNV and CDR2 YYDKDF (reference sequence). With 0 bases removed from V and 9 bases from J, the gap between germline ends came to 4 bases.

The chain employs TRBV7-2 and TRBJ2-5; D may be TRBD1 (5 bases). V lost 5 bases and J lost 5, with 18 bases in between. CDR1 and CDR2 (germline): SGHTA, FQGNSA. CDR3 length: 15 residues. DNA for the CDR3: TGTGCCAGCAGCCCTACCGCACAGGTGTACGAGACCCAGTACTTC. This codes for CASSPTAQVYETQYF.

The CDR3 reads CASSQAHGTYGYTF. CDR3 bases: TGCGCCAGCAGCCAAGCGCACGGGACCTATGGCTACACCTTC. The chain carries TRBV4-3 and TRBJ1-2, with D perhaps TRBD1 (5 bases). Germline loops: CDR1 LGHNA, CDR2 YSLEER. V lost 1 base, J lost 4 bases, and 10 bases lay in between. The CDR3 has 14 amino acids.

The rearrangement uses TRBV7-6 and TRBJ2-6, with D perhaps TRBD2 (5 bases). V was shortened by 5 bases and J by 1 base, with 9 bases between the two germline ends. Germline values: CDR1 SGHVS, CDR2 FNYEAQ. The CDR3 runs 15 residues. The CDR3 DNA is TGTGCCAGCAGCACTGCGGGTTCTGGGGCCAACGTCCTGACTTTC. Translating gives CASSTAGSGANVLTF.

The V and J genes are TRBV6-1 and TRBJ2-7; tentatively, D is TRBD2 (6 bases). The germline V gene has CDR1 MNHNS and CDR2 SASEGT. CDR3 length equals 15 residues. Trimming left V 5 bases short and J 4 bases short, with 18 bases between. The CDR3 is CASSLLLGGTYEQYF. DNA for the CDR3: TGTGCCAGCAGTCTATTGTTGGGGGGAACTTACGAGCAGTACTTC.

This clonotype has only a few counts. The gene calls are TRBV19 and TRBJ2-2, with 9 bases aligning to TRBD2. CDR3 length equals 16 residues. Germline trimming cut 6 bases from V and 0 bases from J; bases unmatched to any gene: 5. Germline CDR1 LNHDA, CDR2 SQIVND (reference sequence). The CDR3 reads CASRWASGTNTGELFF. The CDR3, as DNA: TGTGCCAGTAGATGGGCTAGCGGGACGAACACCGGGGAGCTGTTTTTT.

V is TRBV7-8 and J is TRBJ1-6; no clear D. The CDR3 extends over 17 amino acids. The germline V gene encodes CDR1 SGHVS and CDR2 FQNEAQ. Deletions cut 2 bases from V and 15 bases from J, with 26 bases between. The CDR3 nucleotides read TGTGCCAGCAGCTTAAGGGCTTGGGATCCCGTGAATTTGGGCCTCCACTTT. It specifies CASSLRAWDPVNLGLHF.

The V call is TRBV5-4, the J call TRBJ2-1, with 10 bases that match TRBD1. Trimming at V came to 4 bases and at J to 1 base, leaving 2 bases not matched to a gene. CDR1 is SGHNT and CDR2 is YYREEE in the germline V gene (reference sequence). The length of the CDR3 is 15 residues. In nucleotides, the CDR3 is TGTGCCAGCAGCAAGGACAGGGGGTCCTACAATGAGCAGTTCTTC. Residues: CASSKDRGSYNEQFF.

The CDR3 DNA reads as TGTGCCAGCAGTTCATACAGGGGGGCACGAGATACGCAGTATTTT. It is translated as CASSSYRGARDTQYF. The chain recombines TRBV27 with TRBJ2-3; 8 bases match TRBD1. Trimming took 4 bases from V and 5 from J; bases not matched to a gene: 8. The CDR3 consists of 15 residues. The germline V gene has CDR1 MNHEY and CDR2 SMNVEV (reference sequence).

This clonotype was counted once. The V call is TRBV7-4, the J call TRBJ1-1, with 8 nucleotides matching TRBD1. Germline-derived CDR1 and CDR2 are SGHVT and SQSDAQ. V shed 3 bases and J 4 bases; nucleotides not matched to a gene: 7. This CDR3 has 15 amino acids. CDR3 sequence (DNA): TGTGCCAGCAGCTTCCTAGGACAGGGAATCACTGAAGCTTTCTTT. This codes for CASSFLGQGITEAFF.

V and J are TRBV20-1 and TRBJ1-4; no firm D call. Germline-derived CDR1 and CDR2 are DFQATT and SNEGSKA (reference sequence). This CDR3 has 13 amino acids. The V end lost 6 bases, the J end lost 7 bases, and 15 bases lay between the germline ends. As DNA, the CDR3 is TGCAGTGCGCTGGACTTGCGAGGTGAAAAACTGTTTTTT. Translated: CSALDLRGEKLFF.

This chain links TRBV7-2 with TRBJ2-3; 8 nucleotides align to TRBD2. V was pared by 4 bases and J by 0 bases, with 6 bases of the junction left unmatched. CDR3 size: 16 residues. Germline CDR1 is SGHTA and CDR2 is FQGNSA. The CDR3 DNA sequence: TGTGCCAGCAGCTCATTAGCGGGGCACAGCACAGATACGCAGTATTTT. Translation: CASSSLAGHSTDTQYF.

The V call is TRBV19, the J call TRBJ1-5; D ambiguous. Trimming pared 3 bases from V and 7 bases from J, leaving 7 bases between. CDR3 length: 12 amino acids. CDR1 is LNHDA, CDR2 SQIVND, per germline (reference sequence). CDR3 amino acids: CASSMDGQPQHF. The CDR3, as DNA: TGTGCCAGTAGTATGGATGGGCAGCCCCAGCATTTT.

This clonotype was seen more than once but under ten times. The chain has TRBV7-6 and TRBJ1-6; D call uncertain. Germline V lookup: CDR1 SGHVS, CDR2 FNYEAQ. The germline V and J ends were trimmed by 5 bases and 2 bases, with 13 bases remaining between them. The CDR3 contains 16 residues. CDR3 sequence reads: CASSHTSVTYNSPLHF. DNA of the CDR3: TGTGCCAGCAGCCACACCTCGGTTACCTATAATTCACCCCTCCACTTT.